This is a list of T cell receptor beta chains from one sample in a study of T cells in tumors after PD-1 blockade. Clones were sequenced by immunoSEQ multiplex PCR, and TCRdb holds only the in-frame ones, with some missing. Of 60,000 or so clones listed, about 80% are singletons. This sample comprised PBMCs, obtained before anti-PD-1 treatment. The source of these receptors is a human donor with basal cell carcinoma. Each CDR3 is given with its conserved first and last residue. Each record gives: J gene, clone size, V gene, CDR3 protein. Expanded clones are given a class, and other clones once, few, many or no size at all.

J gene: TRBJ2-1; clone size: NA; V gene: TRBV18; CDR3 protein: CASSPPTRTVYNEQFF
J gene: TRBJ2-3; clone size: NA; V gene: TRBV10-2; CDR3 protein: CASSDPGTSGGRDTQYF
J gene: TRBJ2-5; clone size: NA; V gene: TRBV14; CDR3 protein: CASSQNRGRETQYF
J gene: TRBJ1-2; clone size: few; V gene: TRBV4-2; CDR3 protein: CASRRGTGGNYGYTF
J gene: TRBJ2-5; clone size: NA; V gene: TRBV5-1; CDR3 protein: CASSQRTGWEETQYF
J gene: TRBJ2-2; clone size: NA; V gene: TRBV5-5; CDR3 protein: CASSLLGSTDGKLFF
J gene: TRBJ2-3; clone size: NA; V gene: TRBV18; CDR3 protein: CASSLQSTDTQYF
J gene: TRBJ1-1; clone size: NA; V gene: TRBV5-6; CDR3 protein: CASSYGPVNTEAFF
J gene: TRBJ1-2; clone size: NA; V gene: TRBV5-6; CDR3 protein: CASSWSGQGNYYGYTF
J gene: TRBJ1-6; clone size: few; V gene: TRBV2; CDR3 protein: CASSARGSSYNSPLHF
J gene: TRBJ2-7; clone size: NA; V gene: TRBV5-5; CDR3 protein: CASSLGGTGPLYEQYF
J gene: TRBJ1-2; clone size: NA; V gene: TRBV7-8; CDR3 protein: CASSLVGRPNYGYTF
J gene: TRBJ2-7; clone size: NA; V gene: TRBV18; CDR3 protein: CASSPPSGQGSDEQYF
J gene: TRBJ2-2; clone size: NA; V gene: TRBV3-1/TRBV3-2; CDR3 protein: CASSLRQGTGELFF
J gene: TRBJ2-5; clone size: NA; V gene: TRBV12-3/TRBV12-4; CDR3 protein: CASQFGGETQYF
J gene: TRBJ1-1; clone size: NA; V gene: TRBV6-5; CDR3 protein: CASSYSVAVKNTEAFF
J gene: TRBJ1-3; clone size: once; V gene: TRBV7-7; CDR3 protein: CASSLSGEDGNTIYF
J gene: TRBJ2-1; clone size: few; V gene: TRBV6-6; CDR3 protein: CASSYQDSTNEQFF
J gene: TRBJ1-1; clone size: NA; V gene: TRBV25-1; CDR3 protein: CASSEFSEAFF
J gene: TRBJ1-6; clone size: NA; V gene: TRBV2; CDR3 protein: CASSVRETGLNSPLHF
J gene: TRBJ1-4; clone size: many; V gene: TRBV7-8; CDR3 protein: CASRDSPSEANEKLFF
J gene: TRBJ2-1; clone size: few; V gene: TRBV6-1; CDR3 protein: CASSEIRRGGSSYNEQFF